In its sample, the clone carrying this T cell receptor beta chain was seen a few times. Its antigen remains unknown. These data come from a study of cytomegalovirus exposure and HLA in healthy donors. The PCR used 60 Vbeta and 13 Jbeta primers. The assay was immunoSEQ multiplex PCR, and TCRdb's table has in-frame clones only and misses some. The table lists about 84,000 clones, roughly 63% of them singletons, with roughly 15% in the top ten. V was shortened by 2 bases and J by 5 bases, with 12 bases between the two germline ends. CDR1 SGHAT and CDR2 FQNNGV come from the germline V gene. The length of the CDR3 is 14 residues. Notes on the study in general: Accurate HLA-A and HLA-B prediction from TCR beta sequences was reported for most subjects.

This chain connects TRBV11-2 to TRBJ1-1; TRBD1 might be the D (5 bases). Input material: PBMCs. The source is a woman aged 40-49 years in good health and CMV-seropositive. CDR3 protein: CASSLWPRATEAFF. In DNA form, the CDR3 reads TGTGCCAGCAGCTTATGGCCCAGGGCAACTGAAGCTTTCTTT.